In this sample, the clone carrying this TCR beta chain turned up many times. With TRAV- and TRBV-specific primers, first-strand cDNA was made, covering the alpha and beta chains. With a constant-region primer and a V-primer adapter, TCRs were subjected to roughly 20 PCR cycles of amplification. TCRdb ran MiXCR on the reads and lists one entry per CDR3 protein. The table records 65,000 to 100,000 distinct CDR3 sequences, about a sixth of them present only once. The data are from a study of low-dose radiotherapy and immunotherapy resistance in tumors. Study information: Nivolumab was given to patients as a 240 mg flat dose every two weeks, and ipilimumab at 1 mg/kg every six weeks. Both were delivered intravenously.

Time point defined: before trial treatment. Low-dose radiotherapy, low-dose cyclophosphamide, aspirin, ipilimumab and nivolumab were all given to the donors. There are 14 residues in the CDR3. CDR1 and CDR2 from the germline V gene are MNHEY and SMNVEV (reference sequence). Trimming shortened V by 6 bases and J by 6 bases, and 15 bases separated the two germline ends. This rearrangement joins TRBV27 to TRBJ1-5; maybe TRBD1 (5 bases). The receptor comes from a male donor with prostate cancer. This sample comprised PBMCs, obtained before treatment. CDR3 in amino acids: CASRVRGEGQPQHF. CDR3 sequence (DNA): TGTGCCAGCAGGGTACGGGGCGAGGGTCAGCCCCAGCATTTT.